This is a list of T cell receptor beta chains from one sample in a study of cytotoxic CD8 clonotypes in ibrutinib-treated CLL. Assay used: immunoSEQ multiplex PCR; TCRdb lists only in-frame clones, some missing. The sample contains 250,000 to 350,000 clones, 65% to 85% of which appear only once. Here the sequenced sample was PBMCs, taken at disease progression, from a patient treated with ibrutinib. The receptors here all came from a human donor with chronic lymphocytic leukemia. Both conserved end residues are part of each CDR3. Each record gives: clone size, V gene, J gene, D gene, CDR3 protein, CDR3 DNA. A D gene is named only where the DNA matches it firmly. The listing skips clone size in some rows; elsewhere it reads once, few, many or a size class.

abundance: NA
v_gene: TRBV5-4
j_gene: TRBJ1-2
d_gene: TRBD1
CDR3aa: CASSLLGQGAGGYTF
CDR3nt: TGTGCCAGCAGCCTACTGGGACAGGGGGCGGGAGGCTACACCTTC

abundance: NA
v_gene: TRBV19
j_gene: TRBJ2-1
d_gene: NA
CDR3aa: CASSTGDSNNEQFF
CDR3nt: TGTGCCAGTAGTACGGGAGACAGTAACAATGAGCAGTTCTTC

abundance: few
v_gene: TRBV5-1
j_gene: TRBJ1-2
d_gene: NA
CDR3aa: CASSLAIRGYGYTF
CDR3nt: TGCGCCAGCAGCTTGGCCATCAGGGGCTATGGCTACACCTTC

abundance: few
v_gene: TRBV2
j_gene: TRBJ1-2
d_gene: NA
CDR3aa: CASSDLGVNYGYTF
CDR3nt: TGTGCCAGCAGTGATTTAGGGGTGAACTATGGCTACACCTTC

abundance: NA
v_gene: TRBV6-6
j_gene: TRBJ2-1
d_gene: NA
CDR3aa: CASSYSGGADSEQFF
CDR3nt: TGTGCCAGCAGTTACTCGGGGGGCGCGGATAGCGAGCAGTTCTTC

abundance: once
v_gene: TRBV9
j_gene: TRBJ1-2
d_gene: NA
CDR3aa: CASSSHFGANGYTF
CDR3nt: TGTGCCAGCAGCTCCCACTTCGGGGCGAATGGCTACACCTTC

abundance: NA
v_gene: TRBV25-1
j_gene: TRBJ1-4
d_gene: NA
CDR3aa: CASSEGLLSNEKLFF
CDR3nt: TGTGCCAGCAGTGAAGGTCTGTTGTCTAATGAAAAACTGTTTTTT

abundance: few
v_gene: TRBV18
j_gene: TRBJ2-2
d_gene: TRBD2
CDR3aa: CASSSPGLAGVGNTGELFF
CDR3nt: TGTGCCAGCTCATCCCCGGGACTAGCGGGAGTAGGGAACACCGGGGAGCTGTTTTTT

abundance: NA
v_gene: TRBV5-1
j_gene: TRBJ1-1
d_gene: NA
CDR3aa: CASSFPERGVNTEAFF
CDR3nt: TGCGCCAGCAGCTTCCCGGAAAGGGGGGTTAACACTGAAGCTTTCTTT

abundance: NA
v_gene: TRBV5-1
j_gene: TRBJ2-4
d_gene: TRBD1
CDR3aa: CASSFTPGQGNIQYF
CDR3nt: TGCGCCAGCAGCTTCACTCCGGGACAGGGAAACATTCAGTACTTC

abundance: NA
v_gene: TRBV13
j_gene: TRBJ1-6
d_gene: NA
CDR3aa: CASSIRDSYNSPLHF
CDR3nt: TGTGCCAGCAGTATCAGGGACTCCTATAATTCACCCCTCCACTTT

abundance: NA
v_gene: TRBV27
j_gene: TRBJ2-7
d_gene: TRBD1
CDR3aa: CASSYGTGVAEQYF
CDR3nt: TGTGCCAGCAGTTATGGGACAGGGGTCGCCGAGCAGTACTTC

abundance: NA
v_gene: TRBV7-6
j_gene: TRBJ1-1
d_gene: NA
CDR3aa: CASWGGKGTEAFF
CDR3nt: TGTGCCTCCTGGGGCGGAAAAGGGACTGAAGCTTTCTTT

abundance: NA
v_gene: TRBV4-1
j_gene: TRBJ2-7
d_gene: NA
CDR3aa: CASSQALGRGDSYEQYF
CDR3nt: TGCGCCAGCAGCCAGGCACTGGGACGGGGAGACTCCTACGAGCAGTACTTC

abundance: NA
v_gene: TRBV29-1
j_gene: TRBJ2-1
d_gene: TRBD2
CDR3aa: CSVELAAPNEQFF
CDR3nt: TGCAGCGTTGAGCTAGCGGCGCCCAATGAGCAGTTCTTC

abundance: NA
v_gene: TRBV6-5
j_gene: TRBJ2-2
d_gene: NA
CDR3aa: CAISELENTGELFF
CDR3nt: TGTGCCATCAGTGAGTTGGAGAACACCGGGGAGCTGTTTTTT

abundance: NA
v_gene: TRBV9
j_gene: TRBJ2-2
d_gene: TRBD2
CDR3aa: CASSAGTSGITGELFF
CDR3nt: TGTGCCAGCAGCGCCGGGACTAGCGGGATAACCGGGGAGCTGTTTTTT

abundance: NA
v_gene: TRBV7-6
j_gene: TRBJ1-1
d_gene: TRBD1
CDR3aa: CASSPVSRGTAGEAEAFF
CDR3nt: TGTGCCAGCAGCCCAGTTAGTAGAGGGACAGCCGGGGAGGCTGAAGCTTTCTTT

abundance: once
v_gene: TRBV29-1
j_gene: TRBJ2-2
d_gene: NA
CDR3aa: CSVESQNTGELFF
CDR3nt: TGCAGCGTTGAAAGTCAGAATACCGGGGAGCTGTTTTTT

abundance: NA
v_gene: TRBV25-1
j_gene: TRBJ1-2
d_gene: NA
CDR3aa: CASSGPAERGYTF
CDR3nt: TGTGCCAGCAGTGGGCCGGCGGAGCGTGGCTACACCTTC

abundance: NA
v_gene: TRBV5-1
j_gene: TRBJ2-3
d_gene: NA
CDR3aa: CASSLGPGSDTQYF
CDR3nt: TGCGCCAGCAGCTTGGGTCCGGGGTCAGATACGCAGTATTTT

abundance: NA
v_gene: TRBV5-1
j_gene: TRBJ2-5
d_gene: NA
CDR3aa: CASRRAVGPQETQYF
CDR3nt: TGCGCCAGCAGGCGGGCAGTGGGACCTCAAGAGACCCAGTACTTC